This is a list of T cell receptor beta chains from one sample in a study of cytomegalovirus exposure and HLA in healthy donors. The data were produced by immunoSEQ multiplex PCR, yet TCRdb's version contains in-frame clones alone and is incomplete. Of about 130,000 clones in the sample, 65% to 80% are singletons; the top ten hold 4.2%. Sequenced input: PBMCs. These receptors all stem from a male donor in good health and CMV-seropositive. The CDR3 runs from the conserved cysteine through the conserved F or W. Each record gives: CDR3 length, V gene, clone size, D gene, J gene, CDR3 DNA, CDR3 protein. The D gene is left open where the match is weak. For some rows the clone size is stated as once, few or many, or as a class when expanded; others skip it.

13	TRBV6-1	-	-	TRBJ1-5	TGTGCCAGCACTCTCGGAGGGGGAGGGGCCCAGCATTTT	CASTLGGGGAQHF
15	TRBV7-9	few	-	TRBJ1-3	TGTGCCAGCAGACCTCCACTAAGGACTGGAGACACCATATATTTT	CASRPPLRTGDTIYF
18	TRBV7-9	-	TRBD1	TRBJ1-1	TGTGCCAGCAGCCCAGGTACCGGGGGACAGGGAGGCAACACTGAAGCTTTCTTT	CASSPGTGGQGGNTEAFF
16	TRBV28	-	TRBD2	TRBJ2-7	TGTGCCAGCAGTTCCCCCAGTGCGGGAGGGCCCTACGAGCAGTACTTC	CASSSPSAGGPYEQYF
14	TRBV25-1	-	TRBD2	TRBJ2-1	TGTGCCAGCAGTGAATATCCTAGCGGGAATGAGCAGTTCTTC	CASSEYPSGNEQFF
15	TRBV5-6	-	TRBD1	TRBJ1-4	TGTGCCAGCAGACCACAGGGGGCCATTAATGAAAAACTGTTTTTT	CASRPQGAINEKLFF
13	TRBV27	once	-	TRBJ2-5	TGTGCCAGCAGTTTATCCGGGGGAGAGACCCAGTACTTC	CASSLSGGETQYF
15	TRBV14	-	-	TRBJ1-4	TGTGCCAGCAGCCAGACAGGAGCAACTAATGAAAAACTGTTTTTT	CASSQTGATNEKLFF
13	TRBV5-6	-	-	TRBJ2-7	TGTGCCAGCAGCTTGGACAGAGCCTACGAGCAGTACTTC	CASSLDRAYEQYF
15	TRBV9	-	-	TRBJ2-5	TGTGCCAGCAGCGTAGACGCCGCGGGCCACAAGACCCAGTACTTC	CASSVDAAGHKTQYF
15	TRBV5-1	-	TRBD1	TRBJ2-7	TGCGCCAGCAGCAAGGGACAGCCGAGCTCCTACGAGCAGTACTTC	CASSKGQPSSYEQYF
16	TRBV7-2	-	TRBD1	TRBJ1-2	TGTGCCAGCAGCCTCAATAGGCAGGGGGCTTACGGGGGCTTCACCTTC	CASSLNRQGAYGGFTF
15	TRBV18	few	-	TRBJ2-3	TGTGCCAGCTCACCGCCGGGCGGGGCGGCAGATACGCAGTATTTT	CASSPPGGAADTQYF
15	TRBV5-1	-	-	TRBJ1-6	TGCGCCAGCAGCTTGGAGGGACACAGTAATTCACCCCTCCACTTT	CASSLEGHSNSPLHF
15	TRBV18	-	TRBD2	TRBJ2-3	TGTGCCAGCTCACCACTGGCTAGCGGAAAAGATACGCAGTATTTT	CASSPLASGKDTQYF
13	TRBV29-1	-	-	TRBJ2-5	TGCAGCGTTTCACGTAGCGAGGTAGAGACCCAGTACTTC	CSVSRSEVETQYF
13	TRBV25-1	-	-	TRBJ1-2	TGTGCCAGCAGTGAGACAGCGAGCTTTGGCTACACCTTC	CASSETASFGYTF
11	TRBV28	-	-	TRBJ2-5	TGTGCCAGCAGTTCCCGAGAGACCCAGTACTTC	CASSSRETQYF
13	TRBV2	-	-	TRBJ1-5	TGTGCCAGCAGTGGACAGTACAATCAGCCCCAGCATTTT	CASSGQYNQPQHF
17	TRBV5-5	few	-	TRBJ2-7	TGTGCCAGCAGCTCGATCCCCTGGGGGGGCCAAACCTACGAGCAGTACTTC	CASSSIPWGGQTYEQYF
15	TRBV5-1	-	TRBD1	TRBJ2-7	TGCGCCAGCAGCCCCGGACAGGGGGGGACCTACGAGCAGTACTTC	CASSPGQGGTYEQYF
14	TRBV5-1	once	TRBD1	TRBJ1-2	TGCGCCAGCAGCTTGCGCAGGGGGCCATATGGCTACACCTTC	CASSLRRGPYGYTF
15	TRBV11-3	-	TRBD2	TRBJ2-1	TGTGCCAGCAGCTTAGGGACTAGCGGGAACAATGAGCAGTTCTTC	CASSLGTSGNNEQFF
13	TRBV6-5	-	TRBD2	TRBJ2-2	TGTGCCAGCAGAAGCGGGATGGCCGGGGAGCTGTTTTTT	CASRSGMAGELFF
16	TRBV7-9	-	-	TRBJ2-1	TGTTCCAGCAGCTTAATACGACAGCGTCTCTACAATGAGCAGTTCTTC	CSSSLIRQRLYNEQFF
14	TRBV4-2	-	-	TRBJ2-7	TGTGCCAGCAGCCAATTGTCCTCTTACTACGAGCAGTACTTC	CASSQLSSYYEQYF
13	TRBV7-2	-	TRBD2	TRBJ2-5	TGTGCCAGCAGCCGGGGAGGGGAAGAGACCCAGTACTTC	CASSRGGEETQYF
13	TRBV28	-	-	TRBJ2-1	TGTGCCAGCAGTTTGAAGATTTTGGGCGAGCAGTTCTTC	CASSLKILGEQFF
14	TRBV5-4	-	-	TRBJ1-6	TGTGCCAGCAGCTTGGGACAGGATAATTCACCCCTCCACTTT	CASSLGQDNSPLHF
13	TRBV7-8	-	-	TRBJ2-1	TGTGCCAGCAGCTTCGTCGGTGGCAATGAGCAGTTCTTC	CASSFVGGNEQFF
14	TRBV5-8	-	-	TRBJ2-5	TGTGCCAGCAGCCTGGGGGCAGGGCGAAAGACCCAGTACTTC	CASSLGAGRKTQYF
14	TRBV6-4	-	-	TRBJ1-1	TGTGCCAGCAGTGAAGAGGGCAGCGCCGCTGAAGCTTTCTTT	CASSEEGSAAEAFF
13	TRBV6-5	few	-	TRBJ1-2	TGTGCCAGCGCCGACCCCCGGGGAGGCGGCTACACCTTC	CASADPRGGGYTF